A selection of T cell receptor beta chains follows, all from one sample in a study of T cells in Graves' hyperthyroidism and ophthalmopathy. TCRdb re-called the multiplex PCR reads with MiXCR, one entry per CDR3 protein. This sample yields 200,000 to 250,000 distinct CDR3 sequences, of which about 25% are seen a single time; 35% to 40% belongs to the top ten. Sequencing used blood. The source of these receptors is a woman aged 40-49 years with Graves' ophthalmopathy. Each CDR3 is given with its conserved first and last residue. A D gene is named only where the DNA matches it firmly. A clone size is listed for some rows: how often the clone was seen (once, few, many), or a class if it is expanded.

>TRBD2|TRBV4-1|TRBJ2-7|many
CASSHVPASGRGEEQYF
TGCGCCAGCAGCCATGTTCCGGCTAGCGGGCGAGGAGAGGAGCAGTACTTC
>.|TRBV4-1|TRBJ1-5|.
CASSQDLMGGRGQPQHF
TGCGCCAGCAGCCAAGATTTGATGGGGGGGCGGGGTCAGCCCCAGCATTTT
>.|TRBV20-1|TRBJ2-4|once
CSARSGGGPGNLQYF
TGCAGTGCTAGGTCAGGGGGAGGGCCTGGGAACCTTCAGTACTTC
>.|TRBV6-1|TRBJ2-5|.
CASSEALGPGETQYF
TGTGCCAGCAGTGAAGCGCTGGGGCCCGGAGAGACCCAGTACTTC
>.|TRBV6-2/TRBV6-3|TRBJ2-7|few
CASSSPQSSYEQYF
TGTGCCAGCAGTTCGCCCCAAAGCTCCTACGAGCAGTACTTC
>.|TRBV5-1|TRBJ2-2|many
CASSSGRTGELFF
TGCGCCAGCAGCTCCGGCCGGACCGGGGAGCTGTTTTTT
>.|TRBV20-1|TRBJ2-7|few
CSARVSALGYEQYF
TGCAGTGCTAGAGTCTCAGCGCTGGGTTACGAGCAGTACTTC
>.|TRBV24-1|TRBJ2-2|.
CATSVWGTGELFF
TGTGCCACCAGTGTTTGGGGAACCGGGGAGCTGTTTTTT
>.|TRBV12-3/TRBV12-4|TRBJ2-7|.
CASSLNPGVGYEQYF
TGTGCCAGCAGTTTAAACCCAGGGGTTGGGTACGAGCAGTACTTC
>.|TRBV11-1|TRBJ2-6|many
CASSLGVSSGGANVLTF
TGTGCCAGCAGCTTAGGGGTTAGCTCCGGTGGGGCCAACGTCCTGACTTTC
>.|TRBV7-8|TRBJ2-7|.
CASSFHDYEQYF
TGTGCCAGCAGCTTCCATGACTACGAGCAGTACTTC
>TRBD1|TRBV20-1|TRBJ1-2|.
CSAAGQGRNGYTF
TGCAGTGCTGCGGGACAGGGACGAAATGGCTACACCTTC
>TRBD1|TRBV4-2|TRBJ1-2|many
CASSQPDTGGNGYTF
TGTGCCAGCAGCCAACCCGATACAGGGGGCAATGGCTACACCTTC
>.|TRBV28|TRBJ2-7|many
CASSLPPGLHEQYF
TGTGCCAGCAGTTTACCCCCAGGTTTGCACGAGCAGTACTTC
>TRBD2|TRBV27|TRBJ2-5|many
CASSPTSGRRETQYF
TGTGCCAGCAGTCCGACTAGCGGGAGAAGAGAGACCCAGTACTTC
>TRBD2|TRBV13|TRBJ2-5|many
CAGSLGGVIQETQYF
TGTGCCGGCAGCCTCGGGGGGGTGATCCAAGAGACCCAGTACTTC
>TRBD2|TRBV6-2/TRBV6-3|TRBJ2-7|.
CASSYSLETSEFSYEQYF
TGTGCCAGCAGTTACTCGTTGGAGACTAGCGAATTCTCCTACGAGCAGTACTTC
>.|TRBV6-2/TRBV6-3|TRBJ2-7|many
CASRDPNGYEQYF
TGTGCCAGCAGAGATCCCAACGGCTACGAGCAGTACTTC
>.|TRBV7-3|TRBJ1-2|many
CASSFQGGGNYGYTF
TGTGCCAGCAGCTTCCAAGGAGGAGGGAACTATGGCTACACCTTC
>TRBD1|TRBV20-1|TRBJ2-5|many
CSAARPGTGGTQETQYF
TGCAGTGCTGCCCGCCCCGGGACAGGGGGCACCCAAGAGACCCAGTACTTC
>.|TRBV24-1|TRBJ1-5|many
CATSDSRDTQDQPQHF
TGTGCCACCAGTGATTCCCGGGACACCCAGGACCAGCCCCAGCATTTT
>.|TRBV19|TRBJ2-7|many
CASNEGGTYEQYF
TGTGCCAGTAACGAGGGGGGTACCTACGAGCAGTACTTC
>.|TRBV30|TRBJ1-1|many
CAWSVWGTEAFF
TGTGCCTGGAGTGTATGGGGCACTGAAGCTTTCTTT
>.|TRBV20-1|TRBJ2-5|many
CSARRDSLGQETQYF
TGCAGTGCTAGGAGAGACAGCCTGGGTCAAGAGACCCAGTACTTC
>TRBD1|TRBV29-1|TRBJ2-2|.
CSVVQGAIGELFF
TGCAGCGTTGTACAGGGGGCAATCGGGGAGCTGTTTTTT
>.|TRBV18|TRBJ1-5|.
CASSHNRAEANQPQHF
TGTGCCAGCTCACACAACAGGGCAGAGGCCAATCAGCCCCAGCATTTT
>TRBD1|TRBV2|TRBJ1-5|many
CASTLSQGGNQPQHF
TGTGCCAGCACCCTAAGTCAGGGGGGCAATCAGCCCCAGCATTTT
>TRBD2|TRBV10-1|TRBJ2-2|.
CASTSGGTGELFF
TGCGCCAGCACTAGCGGGGGCACCGGGGAGCTGTTTTTT
>.|TRBV7-2|TRBJ2-4|.
CASSPQPGRAKNIQYF
TGTGCCAGCAGCCCTCAACCAGGGCGGGCCAAAAACATTCAGTACTTC
>TRBD1|TRBV5-6|TRBJ2-6|many
CASSTTGAGANVLTF
TGTGCCAGCAGCACGACAGGGGCTGGGGCCAACGTCCTGACTTTC
>TRBD2|TRBV10-2|TRBJ2-5|many
CASSDILAGGIQETQYF
TGCGCCAGCAGTGATATACTAGCGGGAGGAATACAAGAGACCCAGTACTTC
>.|TRBV18|TRBJ2-7|many
CASSPLGGDVPYEQYF
TGTGCCAGCTCACCGTTGGGCGGGGACGTCCCCTACGAGCAGTACTTC
>.|TRBV6-2/TRBV6-3|TRBJ2-5|many
CASRSPRETQYF
TGTGCCAGCAGATCCCCGCGAGAGACCCAGTACTTC
>TRBD2|TRBV27|TRBJ2-7|.
CASSELLAGVYEQYF
TGTGCCAGCAGTGAGTTGCTAGCGGGAGTCTACGAGCAGTACTTC
>TRBD1|TRBV6-1|TRBJ1-1|many
CASSDRGRGTEAFF
TGTGCCAGCAGTGACAGGGGGCGCGGAACTGAAGCTTTCTTT
>.|TRBV6-1|TRBJ2-6|many
CASRDDASLYSGANVLTF
TGTGCCAGCAGAGACGACGCTTCCCTTTACTCTGGGGCCAACGTCCTGACTTTC
>TRBD1|TRBV5-1|TRBJ1-2|.
CASSLPGQGAKNGYTF
TGCGCCAGCAGCTTGCCCGGACAGGGGGCCAAGAATGGCTACACCTTC
>.|TRBV27|TRBJ1-1|many
CASTDLSTEAFF
TGTGCCAGCACTGACTTATCCACTGAAGCTTTCTTT
>TRBD2|TRBV7-2|TRBJ2-7|many
CASSPSGSLGYEQYF
TGTGCCAGCAGCCCTAGCGGGAGCCTAGGGTACGAGCAGTACTTC
>TRBD2|TRBV7-2|TRBJ2-5|many
CASSPRTSGDRTQYF
TGTGCCAGCAGCCCAAGGACTAGCGGCGATCGGACCCAGTACTTC
>.|TRBV20-1|TRBJ2-6|.
CSALLPFGSGANVLTF
TGCAGTGCCCTGTTGCCCTTCGGGTCTGGGGCCAACGTCCTGACTTTC
>.|TRBV20-1|TRBJ2-7|many
CSAKDTGPNYEQYF
TGCAGTGCTAAGGATACAGGGCCCAACTACGAGCAGTACTTC
>TRBD2|TRBV28|TRBJ2-7|many
CASSLTSGRGEQYF
TGTGCCAGCAGTCTTACTAGCGGGAGGGGTGAGCAGTACTTC
>TRBD1|TRBV11-1|TRBJ2-5|.
CASSLGEGAVAETQYF
TGTGCCAGCAGCTTAGGAGAGGGGGCTGTGGCAGAGACCCAGTACTTC
>.|TRBV28|TRBJ2-5|many
CASSSTGTSETQYF
TGTGCCAGCAGTTCCACCGGAACCTCCGAGACCCAGTACTTC
>.|TRBV7-2|TRBJ2-7|.
CASSLVTESSYEQYF
TGTGCCAGCAGCTTAGTGACAGAGAGCTCCTACGAGCAGTACTTC
>.|TRBV10-3|TRBJ1-2|.
CAISDRNYGYTF
TGTGCCATCAGTGACCGAAACTATGGCTACACCTTC
>.|TRBV29-1|TRBJ1-1|many
CSVQASRNTEAFF
TGCAGCGTTCAGGCTTCCCGGAACACTGAAGCTTTCTTT
>TRBD1|TRBV6-1|TRBJ1-5|many
CASSEARDRGNQPQHF
TGTGCCAGCAGTGAAGCACGGGACAGGGGTAATCAGCCCCAGCATTTT
>.|TRBV7-9|TRBJ1-3|many
CASSLASRAGNTIYF
TGTGCCAGCAGCTTAGCGTCCAGGGCTGGAAACACCATATATTTT
>TRBD1|TRBV27|TRBJ1-5|many
CASSPNPRDRYPNQPQHF
TGTGCCAGCAGTCCAAACCCCCGGGACAGGTATCCCAATCAGCCCCAGCATTTT
>.|TRBV10-3|TRBJ2-5|.
CAIRGEQETQYF
TGTGCCATCAGGGGGGAACAAGAGACCCAGTACTTC
>.|TRBV5-1|TRBJ2-7|many
CASSRGHTYEQYF
TGCGCCAGCAGCCGAGGGCACACCTACGAGCAGTACTTC